The 4 T cell receptor beta chains below all came from one sample that was sequenced in a study of CD8 T cells in ankylosing spondylitis. Regarding the study as a whole: For ankylosing spondylitis blood, a TCR beta motif of seven to nine highly homologous variants appeared characteristic.

Their recognized antigens are unknown. MiXCR was run by TCRdb on the 5' RACE reads, yielding one entry per CDR3 protein. The table records roughly 700,000 distinct CDR3 sequences, around 20% of them present only once. Sequenced material: blood, either unsorted or a sorted T cell fraction (not recorded which). The receptors come from a male donor with ankylosing spondylitis.

This clonotype was detected a few times. The chain is built from TRBV7-9 and TRBJ2-7; D not certain. Germline-derived CDR1 and CDR2 are SEHNR and FQNEAQ (reference sequence). The CDR3 sequence is 13 residues long. The V and J ends lost 1 base and 4 bases respectively, with 8 bases between them. The CDR3 sequence is CASSLDDGYEQYF. In nucleotides, the CDR3 is TGTGCCAGCAGCTTAGACGACGGATACGAGCAGTACTTC.

In this sample, this clonotype turned up once. J is TRBJ1-5 and V is TRBV10-3; 7 bases match TRBD1. CDR1 ENHRY and CDR2 SYGVKD come from the germline V gene. The CDR3 runs 13 residues. Trimming took 6 bases from V and 4 from J; bases not matched to a gene: 3. The CDR3 region is CAISGTDNQPQHF. The CDR3 DNA reads as TGTGCCATCAGCGGGACAGATAATCAGCCCCAGCATTTT.

This clonotype was found a few times. CDR3 DNA sequence: TGCAGTGCGATGAGGGGCTCTGGCAATCAGCCCCAGCATTTT. Encoded protein: CSAMRGSGNQPQHF. The genes are TRBV20-1 and TRBJ1-5; D is possibly TRBD1 (5 bases). With 6 bases removed from V and 2 bases from J, the gap between germline ends came to 14 bases. Germline values: CDR1 DFQATT, CDR2 SNEGSKA (reference sequence). This CDR3 spans 14 amino acids.

The rearrangement joins TRBV6-5 to TRBJ2-7, with no clear D. Germline V gene data show CDR1 as MNHEY and CDR2 as SVGAGI. Trimming left V 3 bases short and J 3 bases short, with 12 bases between. The CDR3 consists of 14 residues. CDR3 bases: TGTGCCAGCAGTTATTACAGCGCTGTCTACGAGCAGTACTTC. It codes for CASSYYSAVYEQYF.